Here is one T cell receptor (beta chain) with its context. The sample is drawn from a study of CD8 T cells in Susac syndrome. With random hexamers, 0.5 to 1 ug RNA was reverse transcribed. Multiplex PCR with immunoSEQ amplified the TCR beta CDR3 across 54 Vbeta and 13 Jbeta. TCRdb itself ran the immunoSEQ multiplex PCR reads through MiXCR, one entry per CDR3 protein. Found here are 300,000 to 350,000 distinct CDR3 sequences, about 91% of them singletons; the top ten hold more than 0.06%. CD8+ and CD4+ T cells from blood underwent TCR beta sequencing. Each multiple sclerosis control was a treatment-naive patient with relapsing-remitting disease that was either stable or active. It was negative isolation that provided the CD8+ and CD4+ T cells, whereas TEMRA cells were enriched by FACS. Germline-derived CDR1 and CDR2 are LGHNT and FRNRAP. Deletions cut 1 base from V and 2 bases from J, with 4 bases between. The CDR3 loop spans 13 amino acids.

This receptor was identified in a human donor with multiple sclerosis. V is TRBV12-5 and J is TRBJ2-3; D unresolved. The sequenced sample consisted of CD4+ T cells from PBMCs. This chain's CDR3 is CASGLGNTDTQYF. CDR3 DNA: TGTGCTAGTGGTTTGGGCAACACAGATACGCAGTATTTT.